The clone carrying this T cell receptor beta chain has a single count. Its antigen is currently unknown. These data originate in a study of OX40 agonist ivuxolimab in advanced cancers. On the study more broadly: The dose-escalation cohort was approximately 84% male, with a mean age of around 60 years, ranging roughly 23 to 79. Study results and limitations: At 0.1 to 3.0 mg/kg and by week 6, CD4+ and CD8+ T cells in the blood had expanded clonally.

V lost 0 bases and J lost 3, with 12 bases in between. Per germline, CDR1 MNHEY and CDR2 SVGAGI. The CDR3 spans 15 residues. Libraries were prepared by immunoSEQ multiplex PCR; TCRdb keeps only in-frame clonotypes and omits some of them. The sample has 95,000 to 150,000 clones, over 85% seen once; the top ten hold roughly 0.15%. This chain connects TRBV6-5 to TRBJ2-7, with D tentatively TRBD2 (6 bases). This specimen consisted of CD4+ or CD8+ T cells sorted from blood, obtained in a trial of the OX40 agonist ivuxolimab. The clonotype was recovered from an adult with an advanced solid tumor such as melanoma, head and neck, liver or kidney cancer. CDR3 DNA: TGTGCCAGCAGTTACTCGGAGGGTCGGGTCTACGAGCAGTACTTC. Encoded protein: CASSYSEGRVYEQYF.